These 27 T cell receptor beta chains originate from one sample sequenced in a study of Ad26.COV2.S vaccination and SARS-CoV-2 variants (TCRdb year 2021). The method behind the library was the immunoSEQ multiplex PCR assay. TCRdb carries this immuneACCESS record with in-frame sequences only. Its versions omit some clonotypes, under half of them owing to an unresolved V gene in the studies checked, with the rest unexplained. The sample profile shows hundreds of thousands of clones; roughly 85% of them were found once. Around 3.3% of the sample lies in the top ten. The treatment or condition label corresponds to: some 19 received Ad26.COV2.S at low or high dose, single or two shots; about 5 received placebo; per-sample allocation not given. Repertoires of vaccine and placebo recipients were sequenced from samples taken on day 63 after the first injection. Sequencing was performed on peripheral blood, taken in a trial of Ad26.COV2.S vaccine versus placebo. The receptors derive from a person aged 18-65 years who received the Ad26.COV2.S COVID-19 vaccine or a placebo.

J is TRBJ1-1 and V is TRBV30; no firm D call. Germline assignment: CDR1 GTSNPN and CDR2 SVGIG (reference sequence). The V end was cut by 7 bases, the J end by 1 base, with 13 bases between. The CDR3 extends over 13 amino acids. In nucleotides, the CDR3 is TGTGCCTCAATCCCCCCAGCGAACACTGAAGCTTTCTTT. It translates to CASIPPANTEAFF. Complete variable domain (other parts from reference TRBV30 and TRBJ1-1): SQTIHQWPATLVQPVGSPLSLECTVEGTSNPNLYWYRQAAGRGLQLLFYSVGIGQISSEVPQNLSASRPQDRQFILSSKKLLLSDSGFYLCASIPPANTEAFFGQGTRLTVV.

This clone was detected only a few times. The J gene is TRBJ2-2, the V gene TRBV5-4; D uncertain. CDR3 length equals 14 residues. Germline assignment: CDR1 SGHNT and CDR2 YYREEE (reference sequence). The V gene lost 0 bases and the J gene lost 4 bases, with 7 bases spanning the gap. CDR3 region: CASSLDLATGELFF. The CDR3 nucleotides read TGTGCCAGCAGCTTGGATTTGGCCACCGGGGAGCTGTTTTTT.

This chain links TRBV30 with TRBJ1-1; D is perhaps TRBD1 (5 bases). This CDR3 has 13 residues. CDR1 and CDR2 (germline): GTSNPN, SVGIG (reference sequence). V lost 3 bases, J lost 4 bases, and 12 bases lay in between. As DNA, the CDR3 is TGTGCCTGGAGCATTTTCGGGACCACTGAAGCTTTCTTT. Translated: CAWSIFGTTEAFF.

In the case of this clone: The sample carries other DNA sequences with the same CDR3. The J gene is TRBJ2-1, the V gene TRBV9; perhaps TRBD2 as D (6 bases). CDR3 length equals 15 residues. V was trimmed by 2 bases and J by 2 bases, leaving 11 bases between them. Germline V gene sequence: CDR1 SGDLS, CDR2 YYNGEE. CDR3 DNA: TGTGCCAGCAGCGTTCTTAGCGGAACCTACAATGAGCAGTTCTTC. This codes for CASSVLSGTYNEQFF.

This clone was counted once. The chain carries TRBV19 and TRBJ1-5; weak D call: TRBD1 (5 bases). This CDR3 has 14 amino acids. Trimming cost V 8 bases and J 1 base, with 12 bases left between them. CDR1 LNHDA and CDR2 SQIVND come from the germline V gene (reference sequence). Here the CDR3 reads CASGQDTSNQPQHF. The CDR3 coding sequence is TGTGCCAGTGGACAAGACACGAGCAATCAGCCCCAGCATTTT.

J is TRBJ2-1 and V is TRBV6-5, with 11 bases fitting TRBD2. V shed 0 bases and J 6 bases; nucleotides not matched to a gene: 4. In germline, CDR1 is MNHEY, CDR2 SVGAGI. The CDR3 consists of 16 residues. This chain's CDR3 is CASSYSSGRVINEQFF. The CDR3 DNA is TGTGCCAGCAGTTACTCTAGCGGGAGGGTTATCAATGAGCAGTTCTTC.

This chain links TRBV4-3 with TRBJ1-6; 8 bases match TRBD1. The germline gives CDR1 LGHNA, CDR2 YSLEER. Trimming removed 3 bases from V and 7 bases from J; junction bases left unmatched: 11. The length of the CDR3 is 17 residues. The CDR3 region has the DNA TGCGCCAGCAGCCAGGGTTCTTTAACAGGGGGGAATTCACCCCTCCACTTT. It yields the protein CASSQGSLTGGNSPLHF.

The V call is TRBV9, the J call TRBJ2-1, with 13 bases fitting TRBD2. Germline-derived CDR1 and CDR2 are SGDLS and YYNGEE. V lost 2 bases and J lost 8; bases outside the gene matches: 7. This CDR3 comprises 16 residues. CDR3 amino acids: CASSVPGTSGVYEQFF. DNA for the CDR3: TGTGCCAGCAGCGTTCCCGGGACTAGCGGGGTCTATGAGCAGTTCTTC.

The chain couples TRBV6-6 to TRBJ1-2, with D possibly TRBD1 on 5 matching bases. The V end was cut by 0 bases, the J end by 3 bases, with 14 bases between. This CDR3 contains 16 residues. Per the germline V gene, CDR1 is MNHNY and CDR2 is SVGAGI (reference sequence). The CDR3 bases are TGTGCCAGCAGTTACTCGTCGGCCAGGGAGGACTATGGCTACACCTTC. Protein: CASSYSSAREDYGYTF.

The CDR3 nucleotides read TGTGCCAGCAGTTACCGGGGACCCGCGTCCTACGAGCAGTACTTC. Translation gives CASSYRGPASYEQYF. The V gene is TRBV6-6, the J gene TRBJ2-7; D assignment may be TRBD1 or TRBD2 (5 bases each). V was cut by 2 bases and J by 1 base, with 12 bases left in between. The CDR3 is 15 amino acids. Germline V lookup: CDR1 MNHNY, CDR2 SVGAGI (reference sequence).

The chain carries TRBV7-2 and TRBJ1-6; no definite D call. Germline values: CDR1 SGHTA, CDR2 FQGNSA. The CDR3 loop spans 15 amino acids. V lost 1 base to trimming and J lost 9 bases, with 13 bases between them. This chain's CDR3 is CASSLGSGMGSPLHF. CDR3 DNA sequence: TGTGCCAGCAGCTTAGGTTCGGGGATGGGTTCACCCCTCCACTTT.

J is TRBJ2-1 and V is TRBV16, with D unresolved. Germline CDR1 reads KGHSY; CDR2 reads FQNENV. The CDR3 is made up of 13 amino acids. The V end was cut by 0 bases, the J end by 3 bases, with 3 bases between. CDR3 residues: CASSQSDYNEQFF. The DNA for the CDR3 is TGTGCCAGCAGCCAATCAGACTACAATGAGCAGTTCTTC.

CDR3 residues: CASSPPTGTGDIEQYF. The CDR3, as DNA: TGTGCCAGTAGTCCGCCGACCGGGACAGGGGACATAGAGCAGTACTTC. This sequence joins TRBV19 and TRBJ2-7; 10 bases are a match to TRBD1. V lost 5 bases, J lost 7 bases, and 14 bases stayed unmatched. Per the germline V gene, CDR1 is LNHDA and CDR2 is SQIVND (reference sequence). This CDR3 comprises 16 residues.

This clone was counted a single time. This chain connects TRBV12-3 or TRBV12-4 to TRBJ1-1; no reliable D call. With 7 bases removed from V and 4 bases from J, the gap between germline ends came to 13 bases. This CDR3 has 13 residues. CDR3 protein: CASTPPASTEAFF. Here the CDR3 DNA reads TGTGCCAGCACCCCCCCGGCGAGCACTGAAGCTTTCTTT.

V is TRBV6-5 and J is TRBJ2-2, with D possibly matching TRBD1 (6 bases). This CDR3 comprises 14 residues. Germline CDR1 MNHEY, CDR2 SVGAGI. V lost 5 bases and J lost 6, with 13 bases in between. The CDR3 nucleotides are TGTGCCAGCAGTCCGGGACAAACCCCCGGGGAGCTGTTTTTT. It translates to CASSPGQTPGELFF.

This chain connects TRBV11-2 to TRBJ2-7; 7 positions match TRBD2. There are 15 residues in the CDR3. Trimming cost V 5 bases and J 0 bases; bases outside gene matches: 7. Germline loops: CDR1 SGHAT, CDR2 FQNNGV. The CDR3 region is CASSTTSASSYEQYF. CDR3 coding DNA: TGTGCCAGCAGCACCACTAGCGCGAGCTCCTACGAGCAGTACTTC.

J is TRBJ2-3 and V is TRBV4-3; D is uncertain. Looked up from germline, CDR1 is LGHNA and CDR2 is YSLEER. The CDR3 length is 15 residues. Trimming pared 0 bases from V and 0 bases from J, leaving 7 bases between. This chain's CDR3 is CASSQEQRSTDTQYF. The CDR3 DNA reads as TGCGCCAGCAGCCAAGAACAAAGAAGCACAGATACGCAGTATTTT.

V usage is TRBV23-1 and J usage is TRBJ1-4, with D unresolved. TRBV23-1 belongs to the ORF category, with a function that is uncertain. V was cut by 1 base and J by 8 bases, with 8 bases left in between. This CDR3 comprises 13 residues. The CDR3 region has the DNA TGCGCCAGCAGTCAATGGGGAAGCGAAAAACTGTTTTTT. This gives the protein CASSQWGSEKLFF.

This chain links TRBV27 with TRBJ2-1; a weak D match, TRBD1 (6 bases). The ends were cut back, 6 bases at V and 7 bases at J, with 13 bases in the middle. The germline V gene encodes CDR1 MNHEY and CDR2 SMNVEV (reference sequence). CDR3 length: 13 residues. The CDR3 nucleotides read TGTGCCAGCAGACATCAGGGGAGTAATGAGCAGTTCTTC. This translates into CASRHQGSNEQFF.

CDR3 amino acids: CASSPPGGVQVTEAFF. Here the CDR3 DNA reads TGTGCCAGCTCACCACCAGGGGGGGTTCAGGTCACTGAAGCTTTCTTT. This chain connects TRBV18 to TRBJ1-1, with D maybe TRBD1 (6 bases). The germline CDR1 and CDR2 sequences are KGHSH and LQKENI. Trimming cost V 0 bases and J 4 bases, with 15 bases left between them. The CDR3 totals 16 residues.

The chain has TRBV5-1 and TRBJ1-2; TRBD1 is a possible D gene (6 bases). The V end was cut by 4 bases, the J end by 4 bases, with 14 bases between. The CDR3 is made up of 14 amino acids. Germline assignment: CDR1 SGHRS and CDR2 YFSETQ. This CDR3 is CASSRTVVGYGYTF. The CDR3 DNA is TGCGCCAGCAGCCGGACAGTCGTAGGCTATGGCTACACCTTC.

This clone was seen a handful of times. The chain joins TRBV18 to TRBJ2-5; D is perhaps TRBD1 or TRBD2 (6 bases each). CDR1 and CDR2 from the germline V gene are KGHSH and LQKENI. The V and J ends lost 3 bases and 9 bases respectively, with 20 bases between them. CDR3 length: 15 amino acids. CDR3: CASSPGLTAGGPQYF. In DNA, the CDR3 is TGTGCCAGCTCACCGGGCCTGACAGCTGGGGGGCCCCAGTACTTC.

This clone was observed once. This sequence joins TRBV5-1 and TRBJ2-3; weak D call: TRBD2 (6 bases). Germline loops: CDR1 SGHRS, CDR2 YFSETQ. Trimming removed 5 bases from V and 2 bases from J, with 18 bases in between. This CDR3 contains 16 residues. The CDR3 DNA reads TGCGCCAGCAGTAAAGGAGGGCAAACAGTCACAGATACGCAGTATTTT. It yields the protein CASSKGGQTVTDTQYF.

Only one count was recorded for this clone. This chain joins TRBV6-5 and TRBJ2-2, with D maybe TRBD1 (5 bases). Trimming removed 2 bases from V and 5 bases from J, with 12 bases in between. The CDR3 totals 15 residues. CDR1 is MNHEY and CDR2 is SVGAGI in the germline V gene. CDR3 amino acids: CASSYAGPRTGELFF. For the CDR3, the DNA is TGTGCCAGCAGTTACGCAGGGCCAAGGACCGGGGAGCTGTTTTTT.

This clone occurred a few times. The chain combines TRBV6-4 with TRBJ2-6; weak D call: TRBD2 (7 bases). Trimming removed 5 bases from V and 0 bases from J, with 11 bases in between. The V gene's germline CDR1 is MRHNA and CDR2 SNTAGT. CDR3 length equals 16 residues. DNA of the CDR3: TGTGCCAGCAGTCCGGGGGGCCTCTCTGGGGCCAACGTCCTGACTTTC. Protein: CASSPGGLSGANVLTF.

The V call is TRBV5-6, the J call TRBJ2-7; possible D gene TRBD2, 5 bases. CDR1 and CDR2 (germline): SGHDT, YYEEEE. Trimming pared 4 bases from V and 5 bases from J, leaving 16 bases between. CDR3 length: 14 residues. CDR3 sequence: CASSPLERGNEQYF. The CDR3 DNA follows: TGTGCCAGCAGCCCGTTAGAACGGGGTAACGAGCAGTACTTC.

The chain combines TRBV9 with TRBJ2-5; 10 positions match TRBD2. Germline V CDR1 and CDR2: SGDLS, YYNGEE. The ends lost 6 bases at V and 4 bases at J; junction bases unmatched: 6. The CDR3 runs to 14 residues. The CDR3 reads CASNPAGGPETQYF. CDR3 nucleotides: TGTGCCAGCAACCCAGCGGGAGGGCCAGAGACCCAGTACTTC.